The 8 T cell receptor beta chains below all came from one sample that was sequenced in a study of OX40 agonist ivuxolimab in advanced cancers. Using immunoSEQ multiplex PCR, the repertoire was profiled, and TCRdb retains in-frame clones only, with some absent. In the table there are roughly 83,000 clones, around 90% of which are singletons. The source was CD4+ or CD8+ T cells sorted from blood, collected in a trial of the OX40 agonist ivuxolimab. The receptors derive from an adult with an advanced solid tumor such as melanoma, head and neck, liver or kidney cancer.

The V gene is TRBV13, the J gene TRBJ1-3; the match to TRBD1 covers 9 bases. Germline lookup yields CDR1 PRHDT and CDR2 FYEKMQ (reference sequence). CDR3 size: 15 residues. J was trimmed by 2 bases and V by 4 bases; bases with no gene match: 3. The DNA of the CDR3 is TGTGCCAGCAGCTCAGGGACAGGGCCTGGAAACACCATATATTTT. This gives the protein CASSSGTGPGNTIYF.

The chain combines TRBV28 with TRBJ2-2; TRBD1 might be the D (5 bases). Germline CDR1 MDHEN, CDR2 SYDVKM. The CDR3 covers 16 residues. V was cut by 3 bases and J by 1 base, with 12 bases left in between. Written as DNA, the CDR3 is TGTGCCAGCAGTTTCTTGGACACGGTGAACACCGGGGAGCTGTTTTTT. It codes for CASSFLDTVNTGELFF.

The chain recombines TRBV9 with TRBJ2-7; 8 positions match TRBD2. This CDR3 spans 14 amino acids. The V gene end was trimmed by 2 bases and the J gene end by 4 bases; junction bases not matched to a gene: 5. Per germline, CDR1 SGDLS and CDR2 YYNGEE. The CDR3 is CASSVGLDGYEQYV. The CDR3 DNA reads as TGTGCCAGCAGCGTGGGACTAGATGGTTACGAGCAGTACGTC.

In this sample, this clone turned up once. The rearrangement uses TRBV11-2 and TRBJ1-1; D is uncertain. Trimming shortened V by 1 base and J by 3 bases, and 6 bases separated the two germline ends. CDR1 is SGHAT, CDR2 FQNNGV, per germline. This CDR3 has 13 amino acids. CDR3: CASSLGSYTEAFF. CDR3 bases: TGTGCCAGCAGCTTAGGGAGCTACACTGAAGCTTTCTTT.

The chain is built from TRBV13 and TRBJ2-2; D not resolved. The CDR3 runs 14 residues. With 2 bases removed from V and 5 bases from J, the gap between germline ends came to 9 bases. Germline-derived CDR1 and CDR2 are PRHDT and FYEKMQ (reference sequence). The CDR3 sequence is CASSLIGWTGELFF. The CDR3 DNA sequence: TGTGCCAGCAGCTTAATCGGCTGGACCGGGGAGCTGTTTTTT.

The chain is built from TRBV19 and TRBJ1-5; D call uncertain. Germline lookup yields CDR1 LNHDA and CDR2 SQIVND (reference sequence). CDR3 length equals 18 residues. V dropped 0 bases and J dropped 4 bases, with 19 bases sitting between them. For the CDR3, the DNA is TGTGCCAGTAGTATAGACCTAACCGGGATCGGGTGGAATCAGCCCCAGCATTTT. Translation: CASSIDLTGIGWNQPQHF.

CDR3 nucleotide sequence: TGTGCCAGCAGCGTAGGGAAAGACTATGGCTACACCTTC. Its protein product is CASSVGKDYGYTF. The gene calls are TRBV9 and TRBJ1-2; D unclear. Trimming shortened V by 0 bases and J by 3 bases, and 6 bases separated the two germline ends. Germline V gene lookup returns CDR1 SGDLS and CDR2 YYNGEE. This CDR3 is built from 13 residues.

This chain uses TRBV2 with TRBJ1-1, with D possibly being TRBD1 (5 bases). The germline CDR1 and CDR2 sequences are SNHLY and FYNNEI. The CDR3 has 15 amino acids. Deletions cut 10 bases from V and 1 base from J, with 19 bases between. The CDR3 DNA reads TGTGCCAACCAGGGAGTCTTGGAGTCGAACACTGAAGCTTTCTTT. Protein product: CANQGVLESNTEAFF. Supplemented by reference TRBV2 and TRBJ1-1, the full variable domain reads EPEVTQTPSHQVTQMGQEVILRCVPISNHLYFYWYRQILGQKVEFLVSFYNNEISEKSEIFDDQFSVERPDGSNFTLKIRSTKLEDSAMYFCANQGVLESNTEAFFGQGTRLTVV.